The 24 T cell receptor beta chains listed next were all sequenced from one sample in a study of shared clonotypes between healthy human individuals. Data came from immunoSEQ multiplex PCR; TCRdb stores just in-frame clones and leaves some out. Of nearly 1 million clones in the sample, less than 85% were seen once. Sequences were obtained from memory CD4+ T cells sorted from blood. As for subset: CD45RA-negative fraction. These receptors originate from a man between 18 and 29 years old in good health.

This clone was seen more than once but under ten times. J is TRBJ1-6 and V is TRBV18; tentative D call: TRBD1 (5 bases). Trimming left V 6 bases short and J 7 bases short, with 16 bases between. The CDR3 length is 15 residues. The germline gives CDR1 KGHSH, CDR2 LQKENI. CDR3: CASSQGGIGNSPLHF. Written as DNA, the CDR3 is TGTGCCAGCTCCCAGGGCGGTATCGGGAATTCACCCCTCCACTTT.

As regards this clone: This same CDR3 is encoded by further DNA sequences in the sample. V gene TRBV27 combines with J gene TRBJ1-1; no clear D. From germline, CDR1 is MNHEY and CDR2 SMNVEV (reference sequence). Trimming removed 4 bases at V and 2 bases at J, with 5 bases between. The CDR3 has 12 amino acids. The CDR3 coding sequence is TGTGCCAGCAGTTCCTTTAACACTGAAGCTTTCTTT. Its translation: CASSSFNTEAFF.

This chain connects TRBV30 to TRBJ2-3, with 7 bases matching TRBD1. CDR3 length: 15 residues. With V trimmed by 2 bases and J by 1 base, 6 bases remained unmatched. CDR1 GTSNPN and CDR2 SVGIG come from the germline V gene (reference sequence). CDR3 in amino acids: CAWSPRGQRTDTQYF. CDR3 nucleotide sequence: TGTGCCTGGAGTCCAAGGGGGCAGCGCACAGATACGCAGTATTTT.

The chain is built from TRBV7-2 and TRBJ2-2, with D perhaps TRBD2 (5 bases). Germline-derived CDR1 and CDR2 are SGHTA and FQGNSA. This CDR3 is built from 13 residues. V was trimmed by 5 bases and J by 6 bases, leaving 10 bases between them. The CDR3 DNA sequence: TGTGCCAGCAGCGGGCCGAGGGCCGGGGAGCTGTTTTTT. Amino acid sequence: CASSGPRAGELFF.

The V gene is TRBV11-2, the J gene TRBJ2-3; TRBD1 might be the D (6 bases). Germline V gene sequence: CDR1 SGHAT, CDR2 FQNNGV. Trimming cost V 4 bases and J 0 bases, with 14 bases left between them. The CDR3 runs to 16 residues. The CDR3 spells CASSSDGGGSTDTQYF. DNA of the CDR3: TGTGCCAGCAGCTCAGATGGGGGCGGCAGCACAGATACGCAGTATTTT.

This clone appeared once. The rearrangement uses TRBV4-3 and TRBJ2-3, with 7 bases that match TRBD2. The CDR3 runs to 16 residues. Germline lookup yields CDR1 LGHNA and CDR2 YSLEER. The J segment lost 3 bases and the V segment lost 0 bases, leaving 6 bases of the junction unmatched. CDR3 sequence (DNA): TGCGCCAGCAGCCAAGACCCAGCGGGAATTACAGATACGCAGTATTTT. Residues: CASSQDPAGITDTQYF.

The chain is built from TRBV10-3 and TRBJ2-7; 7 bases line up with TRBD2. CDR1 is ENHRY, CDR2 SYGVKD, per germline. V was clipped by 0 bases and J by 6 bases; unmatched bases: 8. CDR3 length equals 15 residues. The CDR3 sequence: CAISESTRGVLEQYF. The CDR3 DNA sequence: TGTGCCATCAGTGAGTCGACTCGGGGGGTACTCGAGCAGTACTTC.

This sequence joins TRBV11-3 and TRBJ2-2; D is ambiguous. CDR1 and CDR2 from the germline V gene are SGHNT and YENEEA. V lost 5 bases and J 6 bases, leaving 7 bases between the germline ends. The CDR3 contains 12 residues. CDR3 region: CASSPRSGELFF. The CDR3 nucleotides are TGTGCCAGCAGCCCCCGCTCCGGGGAGCTGTTTTTT.

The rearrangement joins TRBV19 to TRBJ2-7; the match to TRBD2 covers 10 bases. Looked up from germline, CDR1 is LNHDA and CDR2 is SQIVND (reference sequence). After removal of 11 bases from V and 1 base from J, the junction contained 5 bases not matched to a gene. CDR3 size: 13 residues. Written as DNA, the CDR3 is TGTGCCCAGGGACTAGCGCCTTCCTACGAGCAGTACTTC. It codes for CAQGLAPSYEQYF.

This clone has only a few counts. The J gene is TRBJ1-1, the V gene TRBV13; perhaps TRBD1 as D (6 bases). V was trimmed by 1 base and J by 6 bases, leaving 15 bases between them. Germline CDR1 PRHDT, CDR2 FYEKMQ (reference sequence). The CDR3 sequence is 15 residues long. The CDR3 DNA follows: TGTGCCAGCAGCTTAGAGTACCGGGGGCCGGCTGAAGCTTTCTTT. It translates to CASSLEYRGPAEAFF.

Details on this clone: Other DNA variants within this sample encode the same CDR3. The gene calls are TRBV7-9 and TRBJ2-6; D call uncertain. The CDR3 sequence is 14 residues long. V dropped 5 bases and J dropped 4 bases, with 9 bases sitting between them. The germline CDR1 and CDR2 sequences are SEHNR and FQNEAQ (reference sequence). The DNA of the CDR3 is TGTGCCAGCAGCCTTTCCTCCGGGGCCAACGTCCTGACTTTC. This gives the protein CASSLSSGANVLTF.

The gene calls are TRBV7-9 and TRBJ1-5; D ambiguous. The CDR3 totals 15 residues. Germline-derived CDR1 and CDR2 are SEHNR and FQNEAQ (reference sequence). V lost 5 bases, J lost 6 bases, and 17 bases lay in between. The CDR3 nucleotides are TGTGCCAGCAGCATCGACATGGGGTCGGGTCAGCCCCAGCATTTT. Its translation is CASSIDMGSGQPQHF. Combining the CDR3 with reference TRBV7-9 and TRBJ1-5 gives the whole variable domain DTGVSQNPRHKITKRGQNVTFRCDPISEHNRLYWYRQTLGQGPEFLTYFQNEAQLEKSRLLSDRFSAERPKGSFSTLEIQRTEQGDSAMYLCASSIDMGSGQPQHFGDGTRLSIL.

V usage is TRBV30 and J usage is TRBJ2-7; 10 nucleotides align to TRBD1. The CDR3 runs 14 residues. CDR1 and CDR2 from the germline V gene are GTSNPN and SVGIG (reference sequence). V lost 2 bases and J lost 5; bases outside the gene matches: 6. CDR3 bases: TGTGCCTGGAGTAGGGGACAGGGGCGGAACGAGCAGTACTTC. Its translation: CAWSRGQGRNEQYF. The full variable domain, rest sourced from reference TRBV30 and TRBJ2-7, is SQTIHQWPATLVQPVGSPLSLECTVEGTSNPNLYWYRQAAGRGLQLLFYSVGIGQISSEVPQNLSASRPQDRQFILSSKKLLLSDSGFYLCAWSRGQGRNEQYFGPGTRLTVT.

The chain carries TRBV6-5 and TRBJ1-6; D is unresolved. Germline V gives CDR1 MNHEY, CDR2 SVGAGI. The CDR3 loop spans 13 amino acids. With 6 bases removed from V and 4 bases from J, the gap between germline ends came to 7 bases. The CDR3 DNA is TGTGCCAGCAGGACTAGTTATAATTCACCCCTCCACTTT. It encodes CASRTSYNSPLHF.

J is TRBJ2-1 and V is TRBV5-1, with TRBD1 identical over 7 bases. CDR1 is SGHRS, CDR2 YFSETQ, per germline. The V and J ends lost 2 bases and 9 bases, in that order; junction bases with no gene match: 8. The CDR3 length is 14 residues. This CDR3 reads CASSFGQDRGEQFF. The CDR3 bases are TGCGCCAGCAGCTTTGGACAGGACCGCGGTGAGCAGTTCTTC.

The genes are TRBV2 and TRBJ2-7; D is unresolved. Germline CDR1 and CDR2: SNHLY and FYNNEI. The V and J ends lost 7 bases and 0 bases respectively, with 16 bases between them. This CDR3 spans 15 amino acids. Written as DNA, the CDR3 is TGTGCCAGCACCGAGGTCCTCATAACCTCCTACGAGCAGTACTTC. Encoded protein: CASTEVLITSYEQYF.

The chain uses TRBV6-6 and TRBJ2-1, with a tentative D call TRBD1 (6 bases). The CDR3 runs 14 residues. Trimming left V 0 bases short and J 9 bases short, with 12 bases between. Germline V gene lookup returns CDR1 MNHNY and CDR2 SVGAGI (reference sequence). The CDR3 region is CASSYSTGYSEQFF. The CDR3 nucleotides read TGTGCCAGCAGTTACTCCACAGGGTATAGTGAGCAGTTCTTC.

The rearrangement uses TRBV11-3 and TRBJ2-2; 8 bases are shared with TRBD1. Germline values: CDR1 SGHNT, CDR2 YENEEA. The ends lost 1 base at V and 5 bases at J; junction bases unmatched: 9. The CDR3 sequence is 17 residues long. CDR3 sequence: CASSLGSQGAGTGELFF. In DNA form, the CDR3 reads TGTGCCAGCAGCTTAGGGTCTCAGGGGGCCGGAACCGGGGAGCTGTTTTTT.

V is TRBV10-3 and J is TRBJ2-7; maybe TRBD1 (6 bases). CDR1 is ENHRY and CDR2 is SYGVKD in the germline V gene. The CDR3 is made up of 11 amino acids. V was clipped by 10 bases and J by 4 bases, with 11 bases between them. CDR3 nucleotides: TGTGCCACACAGGGTCAGTACGAGCAGTACTTC. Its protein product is CATQGQYEQYF.

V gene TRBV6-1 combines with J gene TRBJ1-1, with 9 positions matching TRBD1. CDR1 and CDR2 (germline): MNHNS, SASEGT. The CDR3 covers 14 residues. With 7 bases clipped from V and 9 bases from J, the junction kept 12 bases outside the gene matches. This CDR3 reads CASMKQGAGDKAFF. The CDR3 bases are TGTGCCAGCATGAAACAGGGGGCCGGGGACAAAGCTTTCTTT.

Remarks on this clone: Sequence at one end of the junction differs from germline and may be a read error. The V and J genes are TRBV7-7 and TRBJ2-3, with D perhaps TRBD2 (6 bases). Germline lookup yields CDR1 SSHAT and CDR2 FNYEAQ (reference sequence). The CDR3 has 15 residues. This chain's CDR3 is CASSPLGGAENTQYF. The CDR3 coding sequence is TGTGCTAGCAGCCCCCTTGGCGGGGCGGAAAATACGCAGTATTTT.

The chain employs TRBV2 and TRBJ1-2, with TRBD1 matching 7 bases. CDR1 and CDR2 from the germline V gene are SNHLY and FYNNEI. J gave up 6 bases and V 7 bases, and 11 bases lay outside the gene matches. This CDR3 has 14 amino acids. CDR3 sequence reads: CASTPTGQLNGYTF. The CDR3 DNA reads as TGTGCCAGCACGCCGACGGGACAGCTAAATGGCTACACCTTC.

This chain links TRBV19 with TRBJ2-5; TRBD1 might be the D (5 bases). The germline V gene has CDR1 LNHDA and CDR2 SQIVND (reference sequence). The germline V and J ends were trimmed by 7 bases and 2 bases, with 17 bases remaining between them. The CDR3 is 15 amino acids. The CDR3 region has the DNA TGTGCCAGTACCTCTGGGGCAGGCCTTCAAGAGACCCAGTACTTC. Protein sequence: CASTSGAGLQETQYF.

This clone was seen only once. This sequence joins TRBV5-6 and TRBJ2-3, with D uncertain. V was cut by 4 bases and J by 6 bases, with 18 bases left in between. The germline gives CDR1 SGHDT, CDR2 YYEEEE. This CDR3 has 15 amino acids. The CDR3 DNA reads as TGTGCCAGCAGCAATGATTACCCACCGCCGGATACGCAGTATTTT. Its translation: CASSNDYPPPDTQYF. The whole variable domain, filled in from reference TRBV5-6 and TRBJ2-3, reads DAGVTQSPTHLIKTRGQQVTLRCSPKSGHDTVSWYQQALGQGPQFIFQYYEEEERQRGNFPDRFSGHQFPNYSSELNVNALLLGDSALYLCASSNDYPPPDTQYFGPGTRLTVL.